These 5 T cell receptor beta chains were sequenced from one sample in a study of Graves' ophthalmopathy and Graves' hyperthyroidism. The study amplified TCR beta CDR3 regions using RNA transcripts. Following a first-round RT-PCR that used HTBI primers, a second-round multiplex PCR was carried out. TCRdb passed the multiplex PCR reads through MiXCR, listing each CDR3 protein once. The sample includes 230,000 or so distinct CDR3 sequences, around 50% of them seen just once. Sequenced: peripheral blood. The receptors come from an adult man with Graves' ophthalmopathy.

The chain carries TRBV10-2 and TRBJ2-7; the match to TRBD2 covers 12 bases. Trimming removed 6 bases from V and 4 bases from J; junction bases left unmatched: 4. The CDR3 spans 14 residues. In germline, CDR1 is WSHSY, CDR2 SAAADI. The CDR3 reads CASRTSGSRYEQYF. The CDR3 region has the DNA TGCGCCAGCAGGACTAGCGGGAGTCGGTACGAGCAGTACTTC.

The rearrangement joins TRBV15 to TRBJ1-4; TRBD1 is a possible D gene (5 bases). With 5 bases removed from V and 8 bases from J, the gap between germline ends came to 18 bases. The CDR3 sequence is 15 residues long. CDR1 LNHNV and CDR2 YYDKDF come from the germline V gene (reference sequence). CDR3 sequence (DNA): TGTGCCACCAGCGCCGTCAGGGTTCGTCAGGAAAAACTGTTTTTT. Amino acids: CATSAVRVRQEKLFF.

This chain uses TRBV10-1 with TRBJ2-7, with 7 bases identical to TRBD1. V lost 4 bases, J lost 3 bases, and 9 bases stayed unmatched. Per the germline V gene, CDR1 is WNHNN and CDR2 is SYGVQD (reference sequence). The CDR3 is 15 amino acids. For the CDR3, the DNA is TGCGCCAGCAGTGGTGCCAGGGGGAACGGCTACGAGCAGTACTTC. Translated: CASSGARGNGYEQYF.

This clonotype came up a few times. The chain couples TRBV7-8 to TRBJ1-1; no firm D call. Per the germline V gene, CDR1 is SGHVS and CDR2 is FQNEAQ. The CDR3 is 14 amino acids. V was shortened by 7 bases and J by 3 bases, with 15 bases between the two germline ends. This CDR3 reads CASTFLLEYTEAFF. In nucleotides, the CDR3 is TGTGCCAGCACCTTCCTCCTGGAATACACTGAAGCTTTCTTT.

J is TRBJ2-5 and V is TRBV5-1; 10 bases align to TRBD2. The tail of the sequence fits TRBJ2-1 better, so the J call may be wrong. Germline V gene lookup returns CDR1 SGHRS and CDR2 YFSETQ. CDR3 length: 16 residues. CDR3 protein: CASSQVGGKGLANQFF. The CDR3 bases are TGCGCCAGCAGCCAAGTAGGAGGGAAGGGACTAGCGAATCAGTTCTTC.